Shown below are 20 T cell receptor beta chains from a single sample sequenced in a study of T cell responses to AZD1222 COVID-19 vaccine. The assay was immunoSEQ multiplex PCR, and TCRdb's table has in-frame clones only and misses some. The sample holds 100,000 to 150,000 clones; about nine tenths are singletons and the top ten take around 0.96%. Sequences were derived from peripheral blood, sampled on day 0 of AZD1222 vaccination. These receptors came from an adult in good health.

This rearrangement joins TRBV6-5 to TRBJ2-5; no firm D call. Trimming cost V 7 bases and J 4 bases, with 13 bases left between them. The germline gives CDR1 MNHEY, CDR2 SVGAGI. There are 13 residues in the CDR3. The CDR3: CASNQWGRETQYF. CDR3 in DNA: TGTGCCAGCAACCAGTGGGGTAGAGAGACCCAGTACTTC.

The CDR3: CASGETRDRFYNEQFF. In DNA, the CDR3 is TGTGCTAGTGGCGAAACTCGGGACAGGTTCTACAATGAGCAGTTCTTC. This chain connects TRBV12-5 to TRBJ2-1, with TRBD1 matching over 8 bases. Trimming removed 6 bases from V and 3 bases from J; junction bases left unmatched: 10. This CDR3 region has 16 residues. Per the germline V gene, CDR1 is LGHNT and CDR2 is FRNRAP.

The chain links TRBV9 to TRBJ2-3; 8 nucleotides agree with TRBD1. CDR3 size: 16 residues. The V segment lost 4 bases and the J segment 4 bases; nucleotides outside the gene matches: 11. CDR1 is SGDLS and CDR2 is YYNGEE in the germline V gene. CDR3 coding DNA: TGTGCCAGCAGCACCGGACAGGGCTGGGGGGCAGATACGCAGTATTTT. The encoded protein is CASSTGQGWGADTQYF.

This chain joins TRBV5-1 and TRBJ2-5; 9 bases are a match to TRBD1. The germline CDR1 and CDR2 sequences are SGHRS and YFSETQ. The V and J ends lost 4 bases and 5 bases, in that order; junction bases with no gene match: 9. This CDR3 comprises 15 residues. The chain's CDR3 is CASSRTGTGRETQYF. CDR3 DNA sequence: TGCGCCAGCAGCCGCACCGGGACAGGGAGGGAGACCCAGTACTTC.

CDR3 residues: CASSGGLGGGANVLTF. CDR3 coding DNA: TGCGCCAGCAGCGGAGGTCTGGGAGGTGGGGCCAACGTCCTGACTTTC. The chain carries TRBV5-1 and TRBJ2-6; the D gene is possibly TRBD2 (6 bases). V gave up 4 bases and J gave up 3 bases, with 14 bases separating them. The CDR3 is 16 amino acids. Germline V CDR1 and CDR2: SGHRS, YFSETQ.

CDR3 DNA: TGTGCCAGCAGCCAAGAGCCGGGGGCGCGAGGTGGCTACACCTTC. Translating gives CASSQEPGARGGYTF. The chain uses TRBV4-2 and TRBJ1-2, with D perhaps matching TRBD1 (6 bases). Trimming shortened V by 0 bases and J by 7 bases, and 15 bases separated the two germline ends. This CDR3 region has 15 residues. CDR1 is LGHNA, CDR2 YNFKEQ, per germline.

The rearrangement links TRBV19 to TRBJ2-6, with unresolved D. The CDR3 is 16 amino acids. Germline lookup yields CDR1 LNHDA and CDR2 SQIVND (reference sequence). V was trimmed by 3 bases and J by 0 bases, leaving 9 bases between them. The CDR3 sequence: CASSIGVSSGANVLTF. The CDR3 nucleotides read TGTGCCAGTAGTATTGGGGTTAGCTCTGGGGCCAACGTCCTGACTTTC.

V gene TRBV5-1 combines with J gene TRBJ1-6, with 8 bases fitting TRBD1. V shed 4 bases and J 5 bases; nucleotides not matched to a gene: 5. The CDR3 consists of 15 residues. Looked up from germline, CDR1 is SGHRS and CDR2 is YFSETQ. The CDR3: CASSVGQAHNSPLHF. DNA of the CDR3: TGCGCCAGCAGCGTGGGACAGGCCCATAATTCACCCCTCCACTTT.

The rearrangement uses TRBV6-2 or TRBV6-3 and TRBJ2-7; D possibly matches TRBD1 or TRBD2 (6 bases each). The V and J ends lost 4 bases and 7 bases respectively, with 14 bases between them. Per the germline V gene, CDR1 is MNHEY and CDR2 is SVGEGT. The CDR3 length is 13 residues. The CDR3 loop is CASSSGGRREQYF. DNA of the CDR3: TGTGCCAGCAGTTCCGGGGGCCGAAGGGAGCAGTACTTC.

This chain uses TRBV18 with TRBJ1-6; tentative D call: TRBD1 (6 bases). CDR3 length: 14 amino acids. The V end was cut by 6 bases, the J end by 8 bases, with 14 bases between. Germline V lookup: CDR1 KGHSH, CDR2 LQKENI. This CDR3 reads CASSSRGPDSPLHF. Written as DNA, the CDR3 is TGTGCCAGCTCCTCCAGGGGACCCGATTCACCCCTCCACTTT.

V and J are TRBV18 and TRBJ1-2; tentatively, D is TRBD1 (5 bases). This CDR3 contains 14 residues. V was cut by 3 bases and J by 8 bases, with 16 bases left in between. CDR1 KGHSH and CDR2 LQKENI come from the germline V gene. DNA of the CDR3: TGTGCCAGCTCACCTTCGGCGGACAAGAGGGGCTACACCTTC. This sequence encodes CASSPSADKRGYTF.

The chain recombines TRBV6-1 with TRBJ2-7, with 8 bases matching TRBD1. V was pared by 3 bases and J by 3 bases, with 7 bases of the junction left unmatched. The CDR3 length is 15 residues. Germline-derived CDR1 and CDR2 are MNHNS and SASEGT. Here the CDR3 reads CASSDRDRLIYEQYF. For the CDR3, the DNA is TGTGCCAGCAGTGATAGGGACAGGCTAATCTACGAGCAGTACTTC.

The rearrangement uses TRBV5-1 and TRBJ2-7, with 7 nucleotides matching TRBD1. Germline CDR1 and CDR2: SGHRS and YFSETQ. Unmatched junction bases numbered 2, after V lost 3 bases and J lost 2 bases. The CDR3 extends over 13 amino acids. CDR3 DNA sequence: TGCGCCAGCAGCTGGGACAGAACCTACGAGCAGTACTTC. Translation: CASSWDRTYEQYF.

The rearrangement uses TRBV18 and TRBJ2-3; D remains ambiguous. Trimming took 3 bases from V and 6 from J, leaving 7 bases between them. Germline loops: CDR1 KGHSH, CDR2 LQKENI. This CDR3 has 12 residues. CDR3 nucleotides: TGTGCCAGCTCACCCTTCTACGATACGCAGTATTTT. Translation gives CASSPFYDTQYF.

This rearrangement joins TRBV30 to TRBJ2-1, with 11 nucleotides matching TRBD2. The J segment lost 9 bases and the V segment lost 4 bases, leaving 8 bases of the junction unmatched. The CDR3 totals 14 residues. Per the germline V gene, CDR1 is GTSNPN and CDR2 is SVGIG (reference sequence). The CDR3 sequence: CAWNVAGGNIEQFF. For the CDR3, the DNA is TGTGCCTGGAACGTAGCGGGAGGGAATATTGAGCAGTTCTTC. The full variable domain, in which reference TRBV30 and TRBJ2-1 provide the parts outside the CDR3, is SQTIHQWPATLVQPVGSPLSLECTVEGTSNPNLYWYRQAAGRGLQLLFYSVGIGQISSEVPQNLSASRPQDRQFILSSKKLLLSDSGFYLCAWNVAGGNIEQFFGPGTRLTVL.

Written as DNA, the CDR3 is TGTGCCAGTAGTAGATCGGGACAGCGGATGGGGCAGAGCTACACCTTC. It is translated as CASSRSGQRMGQSYTF. The chain links TRBV19 to TRBJ1-2, with 7 bases aligning to TRBD1. J lost 9 bases, V lost 4 bases, and 17 bases had no gene match. Germline values: CDR1 LNHDA, CDR2 SQIVND (reference sequence). This CDR3 has 16 residues.

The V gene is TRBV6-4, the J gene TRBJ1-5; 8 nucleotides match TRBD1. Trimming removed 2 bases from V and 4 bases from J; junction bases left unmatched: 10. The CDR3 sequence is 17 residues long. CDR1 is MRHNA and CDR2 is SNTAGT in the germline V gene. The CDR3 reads CASSDIHNDRGNQPQHF. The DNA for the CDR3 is TGTGCCAGCAGTGACATACACAATGACAGGGGAAATCAGCCCCAGCATTTT.

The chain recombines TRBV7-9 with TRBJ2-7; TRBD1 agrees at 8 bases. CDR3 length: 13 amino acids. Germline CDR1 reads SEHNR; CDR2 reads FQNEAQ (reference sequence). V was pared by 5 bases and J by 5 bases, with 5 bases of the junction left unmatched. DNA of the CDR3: TGTGCCAGCAGCCAAGGACAGGGTAACGAGCAGTACTTC. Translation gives CASSQGQGNEQYF.

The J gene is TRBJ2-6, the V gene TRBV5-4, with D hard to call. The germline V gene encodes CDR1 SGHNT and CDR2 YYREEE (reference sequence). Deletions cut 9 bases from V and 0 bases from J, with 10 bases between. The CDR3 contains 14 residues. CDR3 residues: CATPSDSGANVLTF. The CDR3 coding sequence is TGTGCCACCCCGTCGGACTCTGGGGCCAACGTCCTGACTTTC. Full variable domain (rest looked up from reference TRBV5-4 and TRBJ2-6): ETGVTQSPTHLIKTRGQQVTLRCSSQSGHNTVSWYQQALGQGPQFIFQYYREEENGRGNFPPRFSGLQFPNYSSELNVNALELDDSALYLCATPSDSGANVLTFGAGSRLTVL.

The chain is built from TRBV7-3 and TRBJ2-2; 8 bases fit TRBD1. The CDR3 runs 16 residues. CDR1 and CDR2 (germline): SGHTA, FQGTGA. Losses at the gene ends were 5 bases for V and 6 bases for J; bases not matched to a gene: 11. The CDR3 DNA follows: TGTGCCAGCAGCCCCCAGGGGGCGCGGTTTTCCGGGGAGCTGTTTTTT. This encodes CASSPQGARFSGELFF. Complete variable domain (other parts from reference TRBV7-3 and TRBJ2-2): GAGVSQTPSNKVTEKGKYVELRCDPISGHTALYWYRQSLGQGPEFLIYFQGTGAADDSGLPNDRFFAVRPEGSVSTLKIQRTERGDSAVYLCASSPQGARFSGELFFGEGSRLTVL.